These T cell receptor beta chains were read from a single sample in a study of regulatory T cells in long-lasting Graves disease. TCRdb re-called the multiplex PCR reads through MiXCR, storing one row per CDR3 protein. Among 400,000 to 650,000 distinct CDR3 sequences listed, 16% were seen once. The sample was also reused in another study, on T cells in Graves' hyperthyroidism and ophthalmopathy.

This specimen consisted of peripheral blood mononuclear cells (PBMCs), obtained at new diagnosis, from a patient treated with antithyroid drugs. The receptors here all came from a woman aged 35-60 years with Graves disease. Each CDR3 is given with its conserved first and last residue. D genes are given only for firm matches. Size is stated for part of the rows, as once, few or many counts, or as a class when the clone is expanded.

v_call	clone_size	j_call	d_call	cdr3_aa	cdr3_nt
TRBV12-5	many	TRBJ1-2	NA	CASGPPGPGAGYTF	TGTGCTAGTGGCCCGCCGGGACCAGGCGCGGGCTACACCTTC
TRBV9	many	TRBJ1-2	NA	CASSMGGHSYGYTF	TGTGCCAGCAGCATGGGAGGACATTCCTATGGCTACACCTTC
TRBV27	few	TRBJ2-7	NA	CASSLARGGTHFYEQYF	TGTGCCAGCAGTTTAGCGAGGGGCGGCACACACTTCTACGAGCAGTACTTC
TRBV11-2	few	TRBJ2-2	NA	CASSFAGLSTGELFF	TGTGCCAGCAGCTTTGCAGGGCTGAGCACCGGGGAGCTGTTTTTT
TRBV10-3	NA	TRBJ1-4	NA	CAISGGGEREKLFF	TGTGCCATCAGTGGGGGAGGGGAAAGGGAAAAACTGTTTTTT
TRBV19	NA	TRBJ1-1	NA	CASSVGITTLNTEAFF	TGTGCCAGTAGTGTCGGGATAACTACCTTGAACACTGAAGCTTTCTTT
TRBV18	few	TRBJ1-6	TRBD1	CASSEADRVPNSPLHF	TGTGCCAGCTCGGAGGCGGACAGGGTCCCCAATTCACCCCTCCACTTT
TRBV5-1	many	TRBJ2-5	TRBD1	CASSPRTGSETQYF	TGTGCCAGCAGTCCGAGGACAGGGTCCGAGACCCAGTACTTC
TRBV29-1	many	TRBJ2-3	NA	CSVEPGSSDTQYF	TGCAGCGTTGAGCCAGGGAGTTCTGATACGCAGTATTTT
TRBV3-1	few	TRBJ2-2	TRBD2	CASSQGLATGELFF	TGTGCCAGCAGCCAAGGACTAGCCACCGGGGAGCTGTTTTTT
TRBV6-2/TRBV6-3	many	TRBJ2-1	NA	CASSHPGAGEQFF	TGTGCCAGCAGCCATCCCGGGGCTGGGGAGCAGTTCTTC
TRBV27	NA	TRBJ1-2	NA	CASGPKGVYGYTF	TGTGCCAGCGGGCCCAAGGGGGTCTATGGCTACACCTTC
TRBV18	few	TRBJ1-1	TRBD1	CASSQSGTGYTEAFF	TGTGCCAGCTCACAGTCCGGGACAGGCTACACTGAAGCTTTCTTT
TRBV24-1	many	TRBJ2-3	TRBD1	CATSDAGTDTDTQYF	TGTGCCACCAGTGATGCCGGGACAGACACAGATACGCAGTATTTT
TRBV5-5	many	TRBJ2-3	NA	CASHPAGTDTQYF	TGTGCCAGCCACCCAGCGGGCACAGATACGCAGTATTTT
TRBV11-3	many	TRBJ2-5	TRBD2	CASSPGTSEETQYF	TGTGCCAGCAGCCCCGGGACTAGCGAGGAGACCCAGTACTTC
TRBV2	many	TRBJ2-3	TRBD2	CARSTSGGIGTDTQYF	TGTGCCAGATCGACTAGCGGGGGGATCGGCACAGATACGCAGTATTTT
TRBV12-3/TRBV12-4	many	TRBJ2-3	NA	CASSFRRNTDTQYF	TGTGCCAGCAGTTTCAGGCGGAACACAGATACGCAGTATTTT
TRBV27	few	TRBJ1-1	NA	CASRDRGYELRMNTEAFF	TGTGCCAGCAGGGACAGAGGGTACGAATTAAGGATGAACACTGAAGCTTTCTTT
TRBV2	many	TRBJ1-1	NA	CASSGAAKDTEAFF	TGTGCCAGCAGTGGGGCAGCCAAAGACACTGAAGCTTTCTTT
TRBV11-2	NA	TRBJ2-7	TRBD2	CASSLGRTSGVEQYF	TGTGCCAGCAGCTTAGGCCGGACTAGCGGGGTCGAGCAGTACTTC
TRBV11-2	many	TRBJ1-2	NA	CASSFPTVNYGYTF	TGTGCCAGCAGCTTCCCAACAGTTAACTATGGCTACACCTTC
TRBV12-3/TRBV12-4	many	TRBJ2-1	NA	CATTAGLNEQFF	TGTGCCACCACTGCTGGGCTCAATGAGCAGTTCTTC
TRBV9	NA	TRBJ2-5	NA	CASGRRETQYF	TGTGCCAGCGGTAGGCGGGAGACCCAGTACTTC
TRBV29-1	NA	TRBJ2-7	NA	CSVEDGFQSGEQYF	TGCAGCGTTGAAGATGGTTTCCAGTCTGGAGAGCAGTACTTC
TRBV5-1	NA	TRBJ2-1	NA	CASSQDDSSSYEQFF	TGCGCCAGCAGCCAGGACGACAGCTCTTCCTACGAGCAGTTCTTC
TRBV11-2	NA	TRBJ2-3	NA	CASSIPFQFQYF	TGTGCCAGCAGCATTCCCTTCCAATTTCAGTATTTT
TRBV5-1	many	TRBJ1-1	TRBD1	CASSSLGQENTEAFF	TGCGCCAGCAGCAGCTTGGGACAGGAGAACACTGAAGCTTTCTTT
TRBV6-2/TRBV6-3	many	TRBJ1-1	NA	CASRVRGENTEAFF	TGTGCCAGCAGAGTAAGGGGGGAGAACACTGAAGCTTTCTTT
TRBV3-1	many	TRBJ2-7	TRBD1	CASSQGSDRARGYYEQYF	TGTGCCAGCAGCCAAGGTAGCGACAGGGCCCGCGGGTATTACGAGCAGTACTTC
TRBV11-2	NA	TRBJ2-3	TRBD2	CASSGRGGEADTQYF	TGTGCCAGCAGCGGCCGGGGGGGGGAGGCAGATACGCAGTATTTT
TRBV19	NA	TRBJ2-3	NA	CASSSTGAVTDTQYF	TGTGCCAGTAGTAGTACGGGGGCTGTCACAGATACGCAGTATTTT
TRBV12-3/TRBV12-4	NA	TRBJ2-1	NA	CASSLHRAYNEQFF	TGTGCCAGCAGTTTGCACAGGGCCTACAATGAGCAGTTCTTC